This TCR beta chain emerged from a study of shared clonotypes between healthy human individuals (dated by TCRdb to about 2020). Study-level background: Two women and three men aged 18 to 49 years were included in the cohort. For each donor, CD4 naive and CD4 memory were each given three plates, CD8 naive was given two plates, and CD8 memory was given one plate. The study deeply sequenced blood TCR repertoires of five healthy adults to estimate repertoire size and the extent of clonotype sharing between individuals. Libraries were prepared and TCR repertoires were sequenced by different laboratories using diverse techniques, in order to increase sequencing depth and limit assay-specific biases. Per donor, leukapheresis produced somewhere between about 0.94 and 10 billion PBMCs.

Donors were healthy HIV-negative adults with no recently reported acute infections or vaccinations. Every donor was a Caucasian adult living in Nashville, Tennessee, USA. CD4+ T cells were enriched by magnetic negative selection; naive cells were then positively selected on CD45RA, and the negative fraction formed the memory subset. Blood was obtained by leukapheresis, after which PBMCs were separated by Ficoll-Histopaque density gradient centrifugation and cryopreserved in liquid nitrogen vapor phase. Purity and quantity of every magnetically sorted T cell population were checked by analytical flow cytometry. From each sorted fraction, genomic DNA was isolated and quantified by UV absorbance on a Nanodrop 2000c. Using the deep immunoSEQ assay, multiplex PCR amplified TCR CDR3 regions from genomic DNA. Extracted genomic DNA from each cell subset was distributed evenly across all wells of several immunoSEQ 96-well plates, and each plate was treated as a replicate. For sorted subsets, roughly 200 ng of genomic DNA, equivalent to about 30,000 T cell genomes, went into each replicate PCR. Purified libraries were quantified with a Qubit 3.0 fluorometer, sized on a Bioanalyzer 2100, and re-quantified with the KAPA Library Quantification kit. A separate single-read 150-cycle Illumina NextSeq 550 flow cell was used to sequence each immunoSEQ 96-well plate. The paper's processing steps were these. The immunoSEQ output contained only junctional sequences without quality scores, so filtering could not match that applied to full-length reads. Sequences were annotated with PyIR, a Python wrapper for IgBLAST v1.9, using IMGT germline references to assign V/J genes and CDR3. Reads with weak V/J assignments (E-value above 1e-6), missing CDR3, stop codons, out-of-frame junctions, or ambiguous translated residues were removed. A V3J clonotype was defined by an identical inferred V gene, J gene, and CDR3 amino acid sequence. The percentage overlap between two repertoires was calculated by dividing the number of shared unique clonotypes by the size of the smaller repertoire. Richness of each repertoire was evaluated using RTK rarefaction, the Chao1 estimator, and Recon v2.1 estimates of unobserved clonotypes. OLGA was used to compute generation probabilities for all TCRbeta clonotypes that the gDNA method yielded from a few donors. The source is immuneACCESS, and TCRdb retained only in-frame sequences with V and J called. Part of the clones is not carried over; for the studies checked, unresolved V genes explain less than half of this, and the remainder is unexplained. Clone size and V and J calls were adopted from that table, with D and trimming inferred from the DNA. The sample yields some 1.5 million clones; around 97% were counted once. The ten top clones hold roughly 1.2% of the sample.

The CDR3 starts with the cysteine, ends with the phenylalanine, and has 12 residues. The kept DNA is CDR3 alone, 36 bases in frame from the first base. The V end loses 2 bases and the J end loses 4 bases, and a stretch of 7 bases separates them. The germline V gene (reference sequence) provides CDR1 SGHNT and CDR2 YYREEE. Overall results and qualifications from the work: Compared with non-shared clonotypes, the clonotypes found in all four sorted-subset donors had higher generation probabilities. Rarefaction of sorted-subset datasets indicated incomplete sequencing despite the large sequencing depth. Naive subsets generally had larger estimated clonotype richness than memory subsets. Across a handful of donors, approximately 5% of naive CD4, roughly 3.4% of naive CD8, about 2.3% of memory CD4, and approximately 0.4% of memory CD8 clonotypes were shared. Pairwise subsampling led to the expectation that sequencing depth would affect the degree of clonotype sharing among donors. Because the study included only a small number of donors, the genetic and exposure-history diversity represented was limited. Sampling was limited to blood, and TCR repertoires in tissue likely differ from TCR repertoires in blood.

With regard to this clone: The target of this receptor is not known. Per-base quality was not reported, and no clone a single base away is much larger than it.

Sample: naive CD4+ T cells sorted from blood. The label giving this sample's cell subset or site can be read as: CD45RA+ positively selected. This chain joins TRBV5-4 to TRBJ2-7; the D gene is unclear. The source of this sequence is a man aged 30-40 years in good health. The CDR3 region reads CASSLKPYEQYF. At the DNA level, the sequence is TGTGCCAGCAGCTTAAAACCGTACGAGCAGTACTTC.